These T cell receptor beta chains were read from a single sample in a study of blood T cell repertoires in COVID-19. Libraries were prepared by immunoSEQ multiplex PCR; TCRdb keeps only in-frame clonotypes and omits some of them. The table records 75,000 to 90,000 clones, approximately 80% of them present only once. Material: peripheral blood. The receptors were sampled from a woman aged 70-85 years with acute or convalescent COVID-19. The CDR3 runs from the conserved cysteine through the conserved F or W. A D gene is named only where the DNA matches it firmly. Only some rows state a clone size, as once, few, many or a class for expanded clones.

cdr3_nt: TGTGCCAGCAGGACAACAGGGGGCAGCTATGGCTACACCTTC
cdr3_aa: CASRTTGGSYGYTF
d_call: TRBD1
j_call: TRBJ1-2
v_call: TRBV2
clone_size: -

cdr3_nt: TGTGCCAGCAGGGGCCCTGGAAACACCATATATTTT
cdr3_aa: CASRGPGNTIYF
d_call: -
j_call: TRBJ1-3
v_call: TRBV2
clone_size: -

cdr3_nt: TGTGCCAGCAGCGGCACCGCGGGCATGAACACTGAAGCTTTCTTT
cdr3_aa: CASSGTAGMNTEAFF
d_call: -
j_call: TRBJ1-1
v_call: TRBV7-9
clone_size: few

cdr3_nt: TGTGCCAGCTCACCAGCGGCAACAAGGAACACTGAAGCTTTCTTT
cdr3_aa: CASSPAATRNTEAFF
d_call: -
j_call: TRBJ1-1
v_call: TRBV18
clone_size: -

cdr3_nt: TGTGCCGCCTCACAGGGCTTCTTAGATGGCTACACCTTC
cdr3_aa: CAASQGFLDGYTF
d_call: -
j_call: TRBJ1-2
v_call: TRBV19
clone_size: -

cdr3_nt: TGTGCCAGCGGTACACAGGGAGATGGAAGCAATCAGCCCCAGCATTTT
cdr3_aa: CASGTQGDGSNQPQHF
d_call: -
j_call: TRBJ1-5
v_call: TRBV2
clone_size: -

cdr3_nt: TGCGCCAGCAGATACATGGGACAGGGCGGCCCCTCAATTAAGAATTCACCCCTCCACTTT
cdr3_aa: CASRYMGQGGPSIKNSPLHF
d_call: TRBD1
j_call: TRBJ1-6
v_call: TRBV5-1
clone_size: -

cdr3_nt: TGTGCCAGCAGTGATCACGGAGACTCCTACAATGAGCAGTTCTTC
cdr3_aa: CASSDHGDSYNEQFF
d_call: -
j_call: TRBJ2-1
v_call: TRBV2
clone_size: few

cdr3_nt: TGTGCCAGCAGTTACGGACAGGGGAAACTGTTTTTT
cdr3_aa: CASSYGQGKLFF
d_call: TRBD1
j_call: TRBJ1-4
v_call: TRBV6-6
clone_size: -

cdr3_nt: TGTGCCAGCACTGAGATGGACAGGGGGCTTGTCTATGGCTACACCTTC
cdr3_aa: CASTEMDRGLVYGYTF
d_call: TRBD1
j_call: TRBJ1-2
v_call: TRBV28
clone_size: -

cdr3_nt: TGTGCCAGTAGGGGTGTAACGGGTGAAGCTTTCTTT
cdr3_aa: CASRGVTGEAFF
d_call: -
j_call: TRBJ1-1
v_call: TRBV19
clone_size: -

cdr3_nt: TGTGCCAGCAGCCCGGGACTATTCGAATATACGCAGTATTTT
cdr3_aa: CASSPGLFEYTQYF
d_call: TRBD2
j_call: TRBJ2-3
v_call: TRBV7-6
clone_size: -

cdr3_nt: TGTGCCAGCAGCAATGGGGGGTCCTGCAGGGCAACCAAAAACATTCAGTACTTC
cdr3_aa: CASSNGGSCRATKNIQYF
d_call: -
j_call: TRBJ2-4
v_call: TRBV21-1
clone_size: -

cdr3_nt: TGTGCCAGCAGTCAGGGGAACTATGGCTACACCTTC
cdr3_aa: CASSQGNYGYTF
d_call: -
j_call: TRBJ1-2
v_call: TRBV12-3/TRBV12-4
clone_size: -

cdr3_nt: TGTGCCAGCAGCCGGACAGCGCTGAATGAAAAACTGTTTTTT
cdr3_aa: CASSRTALNEKLFF
d_call: -
j_call: TRBJ1-4
v_call: TRBV7-2
clone_size: -

cdr3_nt: TGTGCCAGCTCACCCGACGCACAGGGCACCATATATTTT
cdr3_aa: CASSPDAQGTIYF
d_call: -
j_call: TRBJ1-3
v_call: TRBV18
clone_size: -

cdr3_nt: TGCAGCGTTGAAGCGGGTGCTCCCTACGAGCAGTACTTC
cdr3_aa: CSVEAGAPYEQYF
d_call: -
j_call: TRBJ2-7
v_call: TRBV29-1
clone_size: -

cdr3_nt: TGTGCCAGCAGTGAGTCGAACCCGACAGGGTCATTTGGTTACGAGCAGTACTTC
cdr3_aa: CASSESNPTGSFGYEQYF
d_call: TRBD1
j_call: TRBJ2-7
v_call: TRBV6-4
clone_size: -

cdr3_nt: TGCGCCAGCAGCTTAAGCCCTGGACAGGGGCCCAATTCACCCCTCCACTTT
cdr3_aa: CASSLSPGQGPNSPLHF
d_call: TRBD1
j_call: TRBJ1-6
v_call: TRBV4-1
clone_size: many

cdr3_nt: TGTGCCAGCAGCGTAGAGGGAGGGGCGGGTCAGCCCCAGCATTTT
cdr3_aa: CASSVEGGAGQPQHF
d_call: -
j_call: TRBJ1-5
v_call: TRBV9
clone_size: -

cdr3_nt: TGTGCCAGCAGCTTCAGGGGATTCTATGGCTACACCTTC
cdr3_aa: CASSFRGFYGYTF
d_call: -
j_call: TRBJ1-2
v_call: TRBV7-9
clone_size: -

cdr3_nt: TGTGCCAGCAGCACTAGCGGGGCCAAGTACAATGAGCAGTTCTTC
cdr3_aa: CASSTSGAKYNEQFF
d_call: TRBD2
j_call: TRBJ2-1
v_call: TRBV7-6
clone_size: -

cdr3_nt: TGTGCCAGCAGCTTAGATTTTCTAGGGGGCACTGAAGCTTTCTTT
cdr3_aa: CASSLDFLGGTEAFF
d_call: -
j_call: TRBJ1-1
v_call: TRBV7-6
clone_size: -

cdr3_nt: TGCGCCAGCAGCCATGTATCGGAGGGCACAGATACGCAGTATTTT
cdr3_aa: CASSHVSEGTDTQYF
d_call: -
j_call: TRBJ2-3
v_call: TRBV4-1
clone_size: -

cdr3_nt: TGTGCCAGCAGCCATGGCGTTTTCCGGGACAGGGTCTACAATGAGCAGTTCTTC
cdr3_aa: CASSHGVFRDRVYNEQFF
d_call: TRBD1
j_call: TRBJ2-1
v_call: TRBV3-1/TRBV3-2
clone_size: -

cdr3_nt: TGTGCCAGCAGACGTCGTGGGGAGGCCACTGAAGCTTTCTTT
cdr3_aa: CASRRRGEATEAFF
d_call: -
j_call: TRBJ1-1
v_call: TRBV6-6
clone_size: -

cdr3_nt: TGTGCCAGCAGCCAATTTCTAAAAGAGACCCAGTACTTC
cdr3_aa: CASSQFLKETQYF
d_call: -
j_call: TRBJ2-5
v_call: TRBV3-1/TRBV3-2
clone_size: -

cdr3_nt: TGTGCCAGCAGTCCCGGGACAGTTGAAAAACTGTTTTTT
cdr3_aa: CASSPGTVEKLFF
d_call: TRBD1
j_call: TRBJ1-4
v_call: TRBV6-6
clone_size: -

cdr3_nt: TGTGCCAGCAGCTTAACTCCTAGCGGGGGGGCAGCTGATACGCAGTATTTT
cdr3_aa: CASSLTPSGGAADTQYF
d_call: TRBD2
j_call: TRBJ2-3
v_call: TRBV7-2
clone_size: -

cdr3_nt: TGTGCCACCAGTGATACCGGGACAGGGGCCACCGGGGAGCTGTTTTTT
cdr3_aa: CATSDTGTGATGELFF
d_call: TRBD1
j_call: TRBJ2-2
v_call: TRBV24-1
clone_size: -